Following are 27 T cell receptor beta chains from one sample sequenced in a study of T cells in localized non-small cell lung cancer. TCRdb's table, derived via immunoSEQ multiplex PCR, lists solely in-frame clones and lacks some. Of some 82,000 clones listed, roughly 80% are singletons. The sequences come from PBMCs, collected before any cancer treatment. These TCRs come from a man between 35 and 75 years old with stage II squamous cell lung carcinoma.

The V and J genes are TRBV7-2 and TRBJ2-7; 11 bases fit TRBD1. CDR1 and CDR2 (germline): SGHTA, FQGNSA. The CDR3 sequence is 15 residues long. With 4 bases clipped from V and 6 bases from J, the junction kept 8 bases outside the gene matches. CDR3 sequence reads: CASSSRDRGSGEQYF. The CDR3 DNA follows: TGTGCCAGCAGCTCCAGGGACAGGGGGAGTGGCGAGCAGTACTTC.

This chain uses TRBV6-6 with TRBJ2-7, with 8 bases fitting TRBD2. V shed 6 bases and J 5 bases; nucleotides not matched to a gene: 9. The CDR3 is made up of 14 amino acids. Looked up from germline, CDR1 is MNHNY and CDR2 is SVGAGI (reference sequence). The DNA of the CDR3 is TGTGCCAGCAGGCCGGGACTAGGCCCTCACGAGCAGTACTTC. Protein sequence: CASRPGLGPHEQYF.

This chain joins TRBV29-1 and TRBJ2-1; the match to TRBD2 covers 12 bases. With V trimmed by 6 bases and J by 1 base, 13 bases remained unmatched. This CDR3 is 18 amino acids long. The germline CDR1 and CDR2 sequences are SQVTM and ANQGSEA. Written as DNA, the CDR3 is TGCAGCGTGGGGGGGACTAGCGGGTCCGAGGTGTCCTACAATGAGCAGTTCTTC. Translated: CSVGGTSGSEVSYNEQFF.

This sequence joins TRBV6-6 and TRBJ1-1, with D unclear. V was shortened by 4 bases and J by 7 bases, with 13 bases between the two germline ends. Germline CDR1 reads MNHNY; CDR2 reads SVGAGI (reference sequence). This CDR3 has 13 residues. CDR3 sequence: CASSSSKASEAFF. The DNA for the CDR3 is TGTGCCAGCAGTTCGTCAAAGGCCAGTGAAGCTTTCTTT.

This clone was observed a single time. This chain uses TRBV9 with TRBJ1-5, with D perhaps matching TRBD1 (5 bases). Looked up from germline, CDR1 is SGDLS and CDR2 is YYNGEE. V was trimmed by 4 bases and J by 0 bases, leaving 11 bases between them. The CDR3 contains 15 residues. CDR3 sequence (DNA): TGTGCCAGCAGCCCCGACGGACATAGCAATCAGCCCCAGCATTTT. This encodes CASSPDGHSNQPQHF. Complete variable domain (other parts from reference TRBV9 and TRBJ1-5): DSGVTQTPKHLITATGQRVTLRCSPRSGDLSVYWYQQSLDQGLQFLIQYYNGEERAKGNILERFSAQQFPDLHSELNLSSLELGDSALYFCASSPDGHSNQPQHFGDGTRLSIL.

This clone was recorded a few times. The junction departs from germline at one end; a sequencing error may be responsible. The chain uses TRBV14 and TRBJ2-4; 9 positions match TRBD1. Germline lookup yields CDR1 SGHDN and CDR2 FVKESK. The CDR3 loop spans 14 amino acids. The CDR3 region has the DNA TGTGCCAGCAGCCAAGGGACACAGGGGGCGGATAGAGTTTTC. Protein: CASSQGTQGADRVF.

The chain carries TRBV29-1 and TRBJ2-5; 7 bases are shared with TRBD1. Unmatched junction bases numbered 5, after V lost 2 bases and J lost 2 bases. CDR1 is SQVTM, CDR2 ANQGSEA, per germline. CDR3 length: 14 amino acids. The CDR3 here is CSVEYSGQQETQYF. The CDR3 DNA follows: TGCAGCGTTGAATATTCGGGACAGCAAGAGACCCAGTACTTC.

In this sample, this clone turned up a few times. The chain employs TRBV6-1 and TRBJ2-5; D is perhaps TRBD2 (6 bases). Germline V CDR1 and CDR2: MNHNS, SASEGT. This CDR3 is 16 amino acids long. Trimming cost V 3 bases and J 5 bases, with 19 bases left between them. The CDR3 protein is CASSDLWGGGEETQYF. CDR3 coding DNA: TGTGCCAGCAGTGACCTTTGGGGAGGAGGGGAGGAGACCCAGTACTTC.

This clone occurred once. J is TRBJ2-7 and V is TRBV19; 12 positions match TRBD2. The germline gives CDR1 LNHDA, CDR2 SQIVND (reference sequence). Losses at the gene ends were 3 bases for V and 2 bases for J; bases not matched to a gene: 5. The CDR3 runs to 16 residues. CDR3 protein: CASSMRWTSGTYEQYF. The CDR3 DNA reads TGTGCCAGTAGTATGAGGTGGACTAGCGGGACCTACGAGCAGTACTTC.

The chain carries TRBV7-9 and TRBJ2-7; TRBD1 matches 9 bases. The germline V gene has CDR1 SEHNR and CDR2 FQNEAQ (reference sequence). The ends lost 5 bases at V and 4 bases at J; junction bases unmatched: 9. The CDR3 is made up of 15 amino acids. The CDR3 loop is CASSPYAGTGYEQYF. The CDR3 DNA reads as TGTGCCAGCAGCCCGTACGCCGGGACAGGGTACGAGCAGTACTTC.

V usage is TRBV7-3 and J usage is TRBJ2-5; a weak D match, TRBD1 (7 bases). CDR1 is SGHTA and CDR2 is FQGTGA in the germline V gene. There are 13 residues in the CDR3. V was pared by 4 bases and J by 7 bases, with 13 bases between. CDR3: CASSSGQEGTQYF. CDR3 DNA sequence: TGTGCCAGCAGCTCCGGACAGGAGGGGACCCAGTACTTC.

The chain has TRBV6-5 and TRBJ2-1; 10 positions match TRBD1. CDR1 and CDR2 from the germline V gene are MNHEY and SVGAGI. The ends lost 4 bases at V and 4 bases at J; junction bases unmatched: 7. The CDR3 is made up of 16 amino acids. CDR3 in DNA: TGTGCCAGCAGTTCCAGACAGGGGGCTGGGTACAATGAGCAGTTCTTC. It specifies CASSSRQGAGYNEQFF.

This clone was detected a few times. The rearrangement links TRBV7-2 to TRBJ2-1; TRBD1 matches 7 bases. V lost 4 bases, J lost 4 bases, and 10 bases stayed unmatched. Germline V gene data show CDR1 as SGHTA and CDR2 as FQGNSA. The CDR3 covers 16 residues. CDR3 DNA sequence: TGTGCCAGCAGCTACTTACCTCGGGACAGATACAATGAGCAGTTCTTC. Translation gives CASSYLPRDRYNEQFF.

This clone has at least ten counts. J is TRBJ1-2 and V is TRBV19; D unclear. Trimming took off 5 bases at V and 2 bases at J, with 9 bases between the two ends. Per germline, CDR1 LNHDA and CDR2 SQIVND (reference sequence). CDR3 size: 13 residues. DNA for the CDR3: TGTGCCAGTAGTCAAGACAAAAACTATGGCTACACCTTC. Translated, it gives CASSQDKNYGYTF.

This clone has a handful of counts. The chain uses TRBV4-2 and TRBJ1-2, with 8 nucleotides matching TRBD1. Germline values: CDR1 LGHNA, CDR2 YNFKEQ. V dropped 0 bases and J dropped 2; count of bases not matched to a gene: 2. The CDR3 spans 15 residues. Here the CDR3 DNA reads TGTGCCAGCAGCCAAGATGGACAGGGCAACTATGGCTACACCTTC. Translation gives CASSQDGQGNYGYTF.

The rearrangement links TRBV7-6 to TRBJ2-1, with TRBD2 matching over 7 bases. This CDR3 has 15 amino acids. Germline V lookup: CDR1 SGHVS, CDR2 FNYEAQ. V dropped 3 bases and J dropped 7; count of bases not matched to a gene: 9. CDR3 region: CASSLLAATPNEQFF. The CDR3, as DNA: TGTGCCAGCAGCTTGCTAGCGGCAACACCAAATGAGCAGTTCTTC.

CDR3 in amino acids: CASSGRDYGELFF. The DNA of the CDR3 is TGTGCCAGCAGCGGCAGGGATTACGGGGAGCTGTTTTTT. V is TRBV5-4 and J is TRBJ2-2; D is possibly TRBD1 (5 bases). V dropped 4 bases and J dropped 7 bases, with 11 bases sitting between them. This CDR3 has 13 residues. The germline V gene has CDR1 SGHNT and CDR2 YYREEE (reference sequence). Full variable domain (missing parts from reference TRBV5-4 and TRBJ2-2): ETGVTQSPTHLIKTRGQQVTLRCSSQSGHNTVSWYQQALGQGPQFIFQYYREEENGRGNFPPRFSGLQFPNYSSELNVNALELDDSALYLCASSGRDYGELFFGEGSRLTVL.

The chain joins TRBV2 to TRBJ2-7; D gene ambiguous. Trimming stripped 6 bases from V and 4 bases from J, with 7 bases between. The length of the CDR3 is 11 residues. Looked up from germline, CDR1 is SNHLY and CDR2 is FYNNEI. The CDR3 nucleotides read TGTGCCAGCAGGATGGGATACGAGCAGTACTTC. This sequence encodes CASRMGYEQYF.

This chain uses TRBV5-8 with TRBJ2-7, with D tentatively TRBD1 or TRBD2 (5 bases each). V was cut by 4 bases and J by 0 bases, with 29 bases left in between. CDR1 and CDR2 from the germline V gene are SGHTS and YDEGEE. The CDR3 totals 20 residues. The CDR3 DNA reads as TGTGCCAGCAGCCCTGGGGGAAGGGGCCGGGCGGCCTCGAGCTCCTACGAGCAGTACTTC. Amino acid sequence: CASSPGGRGRAASSSYEQYF.

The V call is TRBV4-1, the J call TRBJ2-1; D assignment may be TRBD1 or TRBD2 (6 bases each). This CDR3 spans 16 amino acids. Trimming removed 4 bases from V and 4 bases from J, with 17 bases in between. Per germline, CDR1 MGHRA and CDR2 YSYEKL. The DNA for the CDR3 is TGCGCCAGCAGCCCACCGGGGGCGGAGACGTACAATGAGCAGTTCTTC. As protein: CASSPPGAETYNEQFF.

CDR3 amino acids: CASSLTGTSGSPDTQYF. CDR3 nucleotides: TGTGCCAGCAGTTTAACTGGGACTAGCGGGAGCCCAGATACGCAGTATTTT. The chain is built from TRBV27 and TRBJ2-3, with TRBD2 identical over 14 bases. This CDR3 has 17 residues. Per the germline V gene, CDR1 is MNHEY and CDR2 is SMNVEV (reference sequence). Trimming removed 2 bases from V and 4 bases from J; junction bases left unmatched: 5.

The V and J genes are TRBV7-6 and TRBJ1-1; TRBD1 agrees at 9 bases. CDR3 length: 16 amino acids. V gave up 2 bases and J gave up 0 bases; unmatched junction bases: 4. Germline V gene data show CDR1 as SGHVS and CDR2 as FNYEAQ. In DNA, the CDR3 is TGTGCCAGCAGCTTAAATACAGGGGGCCTGAACACTGAAGCTTTCTTT. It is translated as CASSLNTGGLNTEAFF.

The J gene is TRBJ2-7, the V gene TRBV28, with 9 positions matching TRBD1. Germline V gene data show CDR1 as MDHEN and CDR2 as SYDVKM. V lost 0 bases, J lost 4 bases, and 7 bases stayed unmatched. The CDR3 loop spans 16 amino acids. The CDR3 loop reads CASSLWAYRGLYEQYF. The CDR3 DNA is TGTGCCAGCAGTTTATGGGCCTACAGGGGGCTTTACGAGCAGTACTTC.

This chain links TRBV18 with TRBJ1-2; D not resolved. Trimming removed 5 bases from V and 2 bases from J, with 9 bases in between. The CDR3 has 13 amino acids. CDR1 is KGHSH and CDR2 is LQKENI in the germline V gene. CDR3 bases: TGTGCCAGCTCAGAGGGAGGAAACTATGGCTACACCTTC. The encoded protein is CASSEGGNYGYTF.

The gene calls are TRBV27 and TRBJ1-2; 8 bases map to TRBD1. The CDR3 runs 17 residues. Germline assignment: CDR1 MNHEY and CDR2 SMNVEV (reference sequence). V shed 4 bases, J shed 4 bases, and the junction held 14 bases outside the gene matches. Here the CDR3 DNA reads TGTGCCAGCAGTTCAATCCTCACACCGGGACAGGCCTATGGCTACACCTTC. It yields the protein CASSSILTPGQAYGYTF.

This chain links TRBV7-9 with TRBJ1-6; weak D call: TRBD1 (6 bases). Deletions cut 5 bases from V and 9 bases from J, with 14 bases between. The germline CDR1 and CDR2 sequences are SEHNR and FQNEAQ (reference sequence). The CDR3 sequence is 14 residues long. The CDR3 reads CASSPGTNSSPLHF. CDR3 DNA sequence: TGTGCCAGCAGCCCCGGGACAAACAGTTCACCCCTCCACTTT.

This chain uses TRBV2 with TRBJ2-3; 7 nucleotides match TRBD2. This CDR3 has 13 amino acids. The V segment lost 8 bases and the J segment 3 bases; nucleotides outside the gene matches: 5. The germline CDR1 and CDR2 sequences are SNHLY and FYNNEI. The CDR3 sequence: CASLGRETDTQYF. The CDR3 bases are TGTGCCAGCCTCGGGCGGGAGACAGATACGCAGTATTTT.